This T cell receptor beta chain emerged from a study of molecular identifiers for immune sequencing clone quantification. A word on this clonotype: Its matching antigen is unknown.

CDR1 is LNHNV, CDR2 YYDKDF, per germline (reference sequence). V was clipped by 4 bases and J by 4 bases, with 10 bases between them. CDR3 size: 13 residues. Notes on the study in general: Should identical TCR molecules share a barcode, the sizes of highly expanded clones could be underestimated. Whereas clones above 20 RNA copies held under 1% of naive-cell molecules, they held over 98% of effector molecules. Amid over 900,000 naive cells, spiked Jurkat TCR RNA from one cell was reportedly still detectable.

As previously described, bulk TCR libraries were made using listed TCR primers. MiXCR, run by TCRdb on the PCR reads, gives a single entry per CDR3 protein. The sample has approximately 550,000 distinct CDR3 sequences, 25% seen once. The receptor was isolated from a human donor in good health. Some libraries in this study had Jurkat cell RNA spiked in. The sequenced sample was naive CD8+ T cells from blood, with Jurkat cell RNA spiked in. Subset here: FACS-sorted CD8+CD4-CCR7+CD45RA+ naive T cells. This chain joins TRBV15 and TRBJ1-1, with a tentative D call TRBD1 (5 bases). The CDR3 DNA follows: TGTGCCACCAGCACGGAGAGGGGCACTGAAGCTTTCTTT. Protein sequence: CATSTERGTEAFF.